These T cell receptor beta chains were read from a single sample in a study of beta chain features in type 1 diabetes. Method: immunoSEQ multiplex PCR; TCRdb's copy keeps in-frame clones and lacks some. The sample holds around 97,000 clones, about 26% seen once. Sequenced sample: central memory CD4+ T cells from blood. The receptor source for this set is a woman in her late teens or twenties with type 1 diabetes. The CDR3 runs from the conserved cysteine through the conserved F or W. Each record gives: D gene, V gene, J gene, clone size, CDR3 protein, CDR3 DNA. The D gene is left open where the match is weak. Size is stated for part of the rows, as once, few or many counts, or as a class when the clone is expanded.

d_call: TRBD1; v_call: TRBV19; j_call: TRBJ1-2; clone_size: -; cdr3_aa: CASSIDRAYGYTF; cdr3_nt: TGTGCCAGTAGTATTGACAGGGCTTATGGCTACACCTTC
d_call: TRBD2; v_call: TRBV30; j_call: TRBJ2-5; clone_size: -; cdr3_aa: CAWSRASGETQYF; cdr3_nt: TGTGCCTGGAGTCGTGCTAGCGGGGAGACCCAGTACTTC
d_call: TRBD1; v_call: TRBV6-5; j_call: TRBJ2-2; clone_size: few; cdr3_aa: CASSWDRGLDTGELFF; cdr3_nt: TGTGCCAGCAGTTGGGACAGGGGGTTGGACACCGGGGAGCTGTTTTTT
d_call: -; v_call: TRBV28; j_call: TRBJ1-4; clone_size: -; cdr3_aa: CASNSHGGAGEKLFF; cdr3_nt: TGTGCCAGCAACTCCCACGGGGGGGCGGGTGAAAAACTGTTTTTT
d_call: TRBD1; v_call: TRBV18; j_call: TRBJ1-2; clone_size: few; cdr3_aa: CASSPDRGGYGYTF; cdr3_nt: TGTGCCAGCTCACCTGACAGGGGTGGCTATGGCTACACCTTC
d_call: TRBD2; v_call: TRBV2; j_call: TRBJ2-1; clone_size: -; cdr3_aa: CASSGDYLQGNEQFF; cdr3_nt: TGTGCCAGCAGTGGGGACTACCTCCAGGGCAATGAGCAGTTCTTC
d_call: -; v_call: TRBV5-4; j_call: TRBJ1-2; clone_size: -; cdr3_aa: CASSLLGSGYTF; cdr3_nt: TGTGCCAGCAGCTTGTTGGGCAGTGGCTACACCTTC
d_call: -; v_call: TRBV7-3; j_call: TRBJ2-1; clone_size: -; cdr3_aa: CASSSGGWAADEQFF; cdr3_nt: TGTGCCAGCAGCTCCGGCGGGTGGGCGGCGGATGAGCAGTTCTTC
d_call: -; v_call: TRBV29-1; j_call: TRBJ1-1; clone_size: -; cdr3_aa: CSASGGLNTEAFF; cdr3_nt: TGCAGCGCTTCAGGAGGGTTGAACACTGAAGCTTTCTTT
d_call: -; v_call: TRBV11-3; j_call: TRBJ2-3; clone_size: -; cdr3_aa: CASSLQGNPTDTQYF; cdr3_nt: TGTGCCAGCAGCCTCCAGGGTAATCCCACAGATACGCAGTATTTT
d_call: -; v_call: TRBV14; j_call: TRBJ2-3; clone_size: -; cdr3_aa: CASSHGRVTDTQYF; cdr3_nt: TGTGCCAGCAGCCATGGCAGGGTGACAGATACGCAGTATTTT
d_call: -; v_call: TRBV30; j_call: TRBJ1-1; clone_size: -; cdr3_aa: CAWEFNSGMNTEAFF; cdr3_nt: TGTGCCTGGGAGTTTAACTCGGGTATGAACACTGAAGCTTTCTTT
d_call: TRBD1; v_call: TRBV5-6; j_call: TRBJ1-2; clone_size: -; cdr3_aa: CASSSYRTGTYGYTF; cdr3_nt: TGCGCCAGCAGCTCCTATAGGACAGGGACCTATGGCTACACCTTC
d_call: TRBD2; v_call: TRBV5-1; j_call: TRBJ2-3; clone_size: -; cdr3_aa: CASSLGLAGTGDTQYF; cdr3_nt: TGCGCCAGCAGCCTGGGACTAGCGGGTACTGGGGATACGCAGTATTTT
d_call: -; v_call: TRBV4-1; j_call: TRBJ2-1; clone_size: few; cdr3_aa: CASSQEGYGVAYNEQFF; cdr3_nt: TGCGCCAGCAGCCAAGAGGGGTACGGGGTCGCCTACAATGAGCAGTTCTTC
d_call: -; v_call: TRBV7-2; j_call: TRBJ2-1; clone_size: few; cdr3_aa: CASSPGGSYNEQFF; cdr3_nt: TGTGCCAGCAGCCCCGGGGGTTCCTACAATGAGCAGTTCTTC
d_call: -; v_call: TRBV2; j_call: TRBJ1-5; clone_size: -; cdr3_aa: CASRPTGNSNQPQHF; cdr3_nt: TGTGCCAGCAGACCAACAGGGAATAGCAATCAGCCCCAGCATTTT
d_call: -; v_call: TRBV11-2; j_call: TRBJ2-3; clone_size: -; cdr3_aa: CASTGRRATDTQYF; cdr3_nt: TGTGCCAGCACAGGGAGGAGGGCCACAGATACGCAGTATTTT
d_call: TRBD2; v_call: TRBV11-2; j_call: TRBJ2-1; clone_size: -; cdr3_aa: CASSLGSGGNEQFF; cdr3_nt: TGTGCCAGCAGCTTAGGTTCGGGGGGGAATGAGCAGTTCTTC
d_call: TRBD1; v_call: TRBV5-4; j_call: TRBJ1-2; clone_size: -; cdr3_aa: CASSLRGTGGAGGYTF; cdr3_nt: TGTGCCAGCAGCTTGAGAGGGACAGGGGGCGCCGGGGGCTACACCTTC
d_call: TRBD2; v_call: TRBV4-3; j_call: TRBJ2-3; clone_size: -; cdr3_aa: CASSPGLAGGPSTDTQYF; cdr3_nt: TGCGCCAGCAGCCCGGGACTAGCGGGAGGACCTAGCACAGATACGCAGTATTTT
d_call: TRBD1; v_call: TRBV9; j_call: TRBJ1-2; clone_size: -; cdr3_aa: CASSLRGTGTYGYTF; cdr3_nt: TGTGCCAGCAGCCTGCGGGGGACAGGAACCTATGGCTACACCTTC
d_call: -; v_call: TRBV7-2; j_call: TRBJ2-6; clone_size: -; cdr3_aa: CASSPGGAGANVLTF; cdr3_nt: TGTGCCAGCAGCCCTGGAGGGGCTGGGGCCAACGTCCTGACTTTC
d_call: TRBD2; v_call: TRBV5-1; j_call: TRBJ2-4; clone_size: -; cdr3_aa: CASSWPPSGGRAWGKNIQYF; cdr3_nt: TGCGCCAGCAGCTGGCCGCCGAGCGGCGGGAGGGCCTGGGGCAAAAACATTCAGTACTTC
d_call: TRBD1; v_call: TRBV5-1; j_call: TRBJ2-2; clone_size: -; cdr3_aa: CASSSGQGNYANTGELFF; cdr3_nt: TGCGCCAGCAGTTCCGGACAGGGAAACTACGCGAACACCGGGGAGCTGTTTTTT
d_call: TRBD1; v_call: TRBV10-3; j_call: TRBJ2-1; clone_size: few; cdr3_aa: CAISGQGKYNEQFF; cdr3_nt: TGTGCCATCAGTGGACAGGGGAAATACAATGAGCAGTTCTTC
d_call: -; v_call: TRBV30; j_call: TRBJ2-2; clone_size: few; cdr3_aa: CAWSQTRTGELFF; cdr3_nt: TGTGCCTGGAGCCAAACTAGGACCGGGGAGCTGTTTTTT
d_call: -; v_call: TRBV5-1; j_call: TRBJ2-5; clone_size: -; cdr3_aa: CASSLGAPGETQYF; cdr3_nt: TGCGCCAGCAGCTTGGGGGCCCCGGGGGAGACCCAGTACTTC
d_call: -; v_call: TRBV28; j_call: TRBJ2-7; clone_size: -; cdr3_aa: CASSLSTPYEQYF; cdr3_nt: TGTGCCAGCAGTCTTTCTACCCCCTACGAGCAGTACTTC
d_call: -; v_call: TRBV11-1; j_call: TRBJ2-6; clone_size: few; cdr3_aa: CASSFVTVSGANVLTF; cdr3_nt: TGTGCCAGCAGCTTTGTCACAGTCTCTGGGGCCAACGTCCTGACTTTC
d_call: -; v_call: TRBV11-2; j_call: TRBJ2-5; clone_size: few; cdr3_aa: CASSGPDTVQYF; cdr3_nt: TGTGCCAGCAGCGGACCGGACACGGTCCAGTACTTC
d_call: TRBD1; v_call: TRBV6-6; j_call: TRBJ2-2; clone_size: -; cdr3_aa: CASSLGQGTGELFF; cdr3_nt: TGTGCCAGCAGCCTCGGACAGGGCACCGGGGAGCTGTTTTTT
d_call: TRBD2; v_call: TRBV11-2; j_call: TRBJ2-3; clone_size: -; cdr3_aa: CASSLLGEGEQYF; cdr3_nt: TGTGCCAGCAGCTTGTTGGGGGAGGGCGAGCAGTATTTT
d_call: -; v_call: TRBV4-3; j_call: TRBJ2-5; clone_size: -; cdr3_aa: CASSQEWSGSHPGATQETQYF; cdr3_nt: TGCGCCAGCAGCCAAGAGTGGAGCGGTTCTCACCCAGGGGCAACCCAAGAGACCCAGTACTTC
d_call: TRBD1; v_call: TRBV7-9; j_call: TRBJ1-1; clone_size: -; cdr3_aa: CASSLVDRGAFF; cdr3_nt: TGTGCCAGCAGCTTAGTCGACAGGGGAGCTTTCTTT
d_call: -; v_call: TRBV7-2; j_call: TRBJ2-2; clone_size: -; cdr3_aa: CASSLGVQGATGELFF; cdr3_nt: TGTGCCAGCAGCTTAGGGGTACAGGGTGCCACCGGGGAGCTGTTTTTT
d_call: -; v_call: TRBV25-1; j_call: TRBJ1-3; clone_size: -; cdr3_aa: CASSNRELGGNTIYF; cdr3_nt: TGTGCCAGCAGCAACAGGGAGCTAGGCGGAAACACCATATATTTT
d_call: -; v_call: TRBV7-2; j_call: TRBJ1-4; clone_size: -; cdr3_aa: CASSRTGPPNEKLFF; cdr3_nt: TGTGCCAGCAGCCGTACAGGCCCCCCTAATGAAAAACTGTTTTTT
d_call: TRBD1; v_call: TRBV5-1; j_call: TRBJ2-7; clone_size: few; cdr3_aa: CASSLGQGLGEQYF; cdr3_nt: TGCGCCAGCAGCTTGGGACAGGGTTTGGGCGAGCAGTACTTC
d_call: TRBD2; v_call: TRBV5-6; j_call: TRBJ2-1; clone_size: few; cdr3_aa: CASSLWAGGFYNEQFF; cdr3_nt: TGTGCCAGCAGCTTGTGGGCGGGAGGTTTCTACAATGAGCAGTTCTTC
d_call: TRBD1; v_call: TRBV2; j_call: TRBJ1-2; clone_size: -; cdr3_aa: CASRPGTGDGYGYTF; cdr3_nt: TGTGCCAGCAGGCCCGGGACAGGGGACGGCTATGGCTACACCTTC
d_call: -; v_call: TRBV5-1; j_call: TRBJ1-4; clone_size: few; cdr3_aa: CASSLGDIGYEKLFF; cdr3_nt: TGCGCCAGCAGCTTGGGAGACATCGGATACGAAAAACTGTTTTTT
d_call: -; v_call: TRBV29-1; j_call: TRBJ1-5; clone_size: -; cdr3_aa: CSVRGDPNQPQHF; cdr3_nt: TGCAGCGTCCGGGGGGACCCCAATCAGCCCCAGCATTTT
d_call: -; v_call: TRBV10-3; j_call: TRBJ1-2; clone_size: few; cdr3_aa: CAISEGLNYGYTF; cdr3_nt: TGTGCCATCAGTGAGGGGCTGAACTATGGCTACACCTTC
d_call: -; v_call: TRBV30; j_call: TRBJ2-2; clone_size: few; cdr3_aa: CAWSYAGNPTGELFF; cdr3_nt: TGTGCCTGGAGTTACGCGGGAAACCCCACCGGGGAGCTGTTTTTT
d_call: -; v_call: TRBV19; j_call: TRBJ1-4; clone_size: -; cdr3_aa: CASRWQGSATNEKLFF; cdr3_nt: TGTGCCAGTAGGTGGCAGGGAAGCGCAACTAATGAAAAACTGTTTTTT
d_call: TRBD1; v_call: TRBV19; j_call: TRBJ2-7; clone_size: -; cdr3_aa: CASSIRTGVDEQYF; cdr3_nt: TGTGCCAGTAGTATAAGGACAGGGGTCGACGAGCAGTACTTC
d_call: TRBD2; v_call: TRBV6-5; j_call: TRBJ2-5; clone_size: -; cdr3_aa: CASRGLAGGQETQYF; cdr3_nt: TGTGCCAGCAGGGGACTAGCGGGAGGACAAGAGACCCAGTACTTC
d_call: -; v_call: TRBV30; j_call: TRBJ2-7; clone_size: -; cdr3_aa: CAAKVVGASYEQYF; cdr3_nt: TGTGCCGCCAAAGTGGTGGGGGCCTCCTACGAGCAGTACTTC
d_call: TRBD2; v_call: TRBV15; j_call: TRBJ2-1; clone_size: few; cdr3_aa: CATSRDPGTSGRPQFF; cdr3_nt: TGTGCCACCAGCAGAGATCCCGGGACTAGCGGGAGGCCGCAGTTCTTC
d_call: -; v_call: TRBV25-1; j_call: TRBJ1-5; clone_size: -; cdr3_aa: CASSSGGYQPQHF; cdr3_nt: TGTGCCAGCAGCTCCGGGGGGTATCAGCCCCAGCATTTT
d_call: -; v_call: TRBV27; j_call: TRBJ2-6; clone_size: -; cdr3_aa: CASRENSAGANVLTF; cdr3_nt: TGTGCCAGCAGGGAGAACTCCGCGGGGGCCAACGTCCTGACTTTC
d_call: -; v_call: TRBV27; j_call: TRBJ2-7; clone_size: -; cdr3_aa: CASSFTAGNTYEQYF; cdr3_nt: TGTGCCAGCAGTTTTACGGCAGGGAACACCTACGAGCAGTACTTC
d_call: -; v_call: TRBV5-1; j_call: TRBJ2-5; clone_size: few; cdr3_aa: CASSLEDGGSQYF; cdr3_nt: TGCGCCAGCAGCTTGGAGGACGGAGGTTCCCAGTACTTC
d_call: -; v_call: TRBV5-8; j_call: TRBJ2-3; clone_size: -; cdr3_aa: CASSAPPGSRGTDTQYF; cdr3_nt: TGTGCCAGCAGCGCTCCCCCCGGGAGTCGGGGCACAGATACGCAGTATTTT
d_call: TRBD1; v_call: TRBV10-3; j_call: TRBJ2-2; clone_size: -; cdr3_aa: CAISQTGTGNTGELFF; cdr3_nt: TGTGCCATCAGTCAAACCGGGACAGGGAATACCGGGGAGCTGTTTTTT
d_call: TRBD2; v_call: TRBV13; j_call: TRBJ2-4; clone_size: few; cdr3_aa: CASSLSSLAGGEGDIQYF; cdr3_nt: TGTGCCAGCAGCTTATCGTCACTAGCGGGAGGTGAGGGAGACATTCAGTACTTC
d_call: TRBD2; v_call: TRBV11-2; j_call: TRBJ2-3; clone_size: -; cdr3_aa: CASSLLAGDWTDTQYF; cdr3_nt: TGTGCCAGCAGCCTCCTAGCGGGAGATTGGACAGATACGCAGTATTTT
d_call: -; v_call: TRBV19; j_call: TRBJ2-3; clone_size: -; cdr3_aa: CASSWGGTDTQYF; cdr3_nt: TGTGCCAGTAGTTGGGGGGGCACAGATACGCAGTATTTT